A single sample gave rise to the 21 T cell receptor beta chains below, sequenced in a study of tumor and adjacent non-tumor tissue in lung cancer (dated 2018 in TCRdb). Bulk unsorted tissue served as the source for RNA extraction, and RNA quality was assessed using a NanoDrop ND-1000 and an Agilent 2100. Library construction relied on multiplex PCR. Data came from an Illumina HiSeq 2500. TCRbeta libraries were constructed through three rounds of nested PCR with primers (Table S4) according to protocols adapted from ARM-PCR. TCRdb took the public reads, trimmed them with fastp at Q25, ran MiXCR for clone calling and kept in-frame beta chains. Each CDR3 protein appears once, grouped with its most common genes and DNA. The sample has roughly 67,000 distinct CDR3 sequences on record, about three fifths of them singletons. The ten largest clones represent 20% of the sample. The material sequenced was lung tumor tissue. Source of these receptors: a man aged 50 to 59 with non-small cell lung cancer.

J is TRBJ2-3 and V is TRBV11-3; 7 bases match TRBD1. The V gene's germline CDR1 is SGHNT and CDR2 YENEEA. The CDR3 spans 14 residues. J was trimmed by 4 bases and V by 3 bases; bases with no gene match: 4. In DNA, the CDR3 is TGTGCCAGCAGCTTTGGGACAGAAGCAGATACGCAGTATTTT. Translating gives CASSFGTEADTQYF.

Turning to this clonotype: Sequence at one end of the junction differs from germline and may be a read error. The J gene is TRBJ1-2, the V gene TRBV7-8, with TRBD1 matching over 7 bases. This CDR3 is 14 amino acids long. Germline V CDR1 and CDR2: SGHVS, FQNEAQ. The CDR3 reads CVSRPGGGNYGYTF. Written as DNA, the CDR3 is TGTGTCAGCAGACCCGGAGGGGGCAACTATGGCTACACCTTC.

On this clonotype itself: A read error may explain this, as a much larger clone is one base away. The chain combines TRBV10-1 with TRBJ2-3; 8 bases agree with TRBD1. Germline values: CDR1 WNHNN, CDR2 SYGVQD (reference sequence). CDR3 size: 15 residues. Germline trimming cut 6 bases from V and 1 base from J; bases unmatched to any gene: 6. Here the CDR3 DNA reads TGCGCCAGCAGCCGGAAGACAGGGGGCACAGATACGCAGTATTTT. Protein product: CASSRKTGGTDTQYF.

This clonotype was seen only a few times. This likely comes from a read error, as the CDR3 has no conserved phenylalanine or tryptophan at its end. The chain uses TRBV11-2 and TRBJ1-3; D remains unclear. The V end was cut by 0 bases, the J end by 5 bases, with 11 bases between. Germline CDR1 and CDR2: SGHAT and FQNNGV. The CDR3 sequence is 15 residues long. The CDR3 DNA reads as TGTGCCAGCAGCTTAGATCGCTACAGACGAAACACCATATATCTT. Protein product: CASSLDRYRRNTIYL.

For this clonotype: At one end, the junction sequence differs from germline, possibly due to a read error. The chain carries TRBV12-3 or TRBV12-4 and TRBJ2-1; D tentatively fits TRBD1 or TRBD2 (6 bases each). The CDR3 loop spans 14 amino acids. The CDR3 sequence: CPSSFGGGYNEQFF. DNA of the CDR3: TGTCCCAGCAGTTTCGGAGGGGGGTACAATGAGCAGTTTTTC.

As for this clonotype: It may be a read error: a sequence one base away is much more abundant. This rearrangement joins TRBV11-2 to TRBJ2-1, with a possible D match to TRBD1 (6 bases). The CDR3 consists of 14 residues. Germline V CDR1 and CDR2: SGHAT, FQNNGV. CDR3 protein: CASSGTLFYDEQFF. Written as DNA, the CDR3 is TGTGCCAGCTCCGGGACATTATTCTACGATGAGCAGTTCTTC.

The chain combines TRBV7-9 with TRBJ1-5; D might be TRBD1 (6 bases). The V and J ends lost 4 bases and 7 bases respectively, with 17 bases between them. Germline CDR1 SEHNR, CDR2 FQNEAQ (reference sequence). This CDR3 comprises 15 residues. The CDR3 loop is CASSSNTGTSQPQHF. In DNA form, the CDR3 reads TGTGCCAGCAGCTCCAATACAGGGACGAGCCAGCCCCAGCATTTT. Together with reference TRBV7-9 and TRBJ1-5, the CDR3 gives the full variable domain: DTGVSQNPRHKITKRGQNVTFRCDPISEHNRLYWYRQTLGQGPEFLTYFQNEAQLEKSRLLSDRFSAERPKGSFSTLEIQRTEQGDSAMYLCASSSNTGTSQPQHFGDGTRLSIL.

This clonotype was observed many times. The V call is TRBV4-1, the J call TRBJ2-2; 13 bases agree with TRBD2. Germline lookup yields CDR1 MGHRA and CDR2 YSYEKL. V was clipped by 1 base and J by 4 bases; unmatched bases: 6. The CDR3 runs 18 residues. Here the CDR3 reads CASSQGGRLAGGTGELFF. The CDR3 DNA reads TGCGCCAGCAGCCAAGGGGGAAGACTAGCGGGGGGCACCGGGGAGCTGTTTTTT.

This clonotype was detected many times. The genes are TRBV29-1 and TRBJ1-3; D is undetermined. The V and J ends lost 4 bases and 1 base respectively, with 11 bases between them. CDR3 length: 14 amino acids. The germline V gene has CDR1 SQVTM and CDR2 ANQGSEA. The CDR3 DNA follows: TGCAGCGTTGGCGGTGCCGGGTCTGGAAACACCATATATTTT. Its translation is CSVGGAGSGNTIYF.

This clonotype was counted a few times. This clone may be a read error of a much larger clone one base away. The genes are TRBV30 and TRBJ2-2; D gene unclear. The CDR3 is 16 residues long. CDR1 and CDR2 (germline): GTSNPN, SVGIG (reference sequence). The CDR3 loop is CAWRVNRATLTRELFF. CDR3 in DNA: TGTGCCTGGAGAGTTAACCGGGCCACTCTCACCAGGGAGCTGTTTTTT.

This chain connects TRBV7-9 to TRBJ1-2; perhaps TRBD1 as D (6 bases). The CDR3 is 15 amino acids. V shed 3 bases and J shed 8 bases, with 19 bases lying between them. Germline loops: CDR1 SEHNR, CDR2 FQNEAQ (reference sequence). CDR3 sequence (DNA): TGTGCCAGCAGCTTGATGGCCAGGGGCGGGAACGGCTACACCTTC. Translation: CASSLMARGGNGYTF.

In the case of this clonotype: Lacking the conserved final phenylalanine or tryptophan, this CDR3 likely reflects a read error. This rearrangement joins TRBV4-2 to TRBJ2-7; no reliable D call. Looked up from germline, CDR1 is LGHNA and CDR2 is YNFKEQ. This CDR3 region has 12 residues. The DNA of the CDR3 is TGTGCCGGCAGTCCAGGCCCTGCGGAGCAGTACTTA. Amino acids: CAGSPGPAEQYL.

This clonotype was seen only once. V gene TRBV6-6 combines with J gene TRBJ2-1; D is unresolved. The CDR3 totals 15 residues. Trimming removed 0 bases at V and 8 bases at J, with 14 bases between. Germline CDR1 MNHNY, CDR2 SVGAGI (reference sequence). CDR3 sequence: CASSYSSLALDEQFF. For the CDR3, the DNA is TGTGCCAGCAGTTACTCCTCTCTGGCCTTAGATGAGCAGTTCTTC.

This clonotype has only a few counts. A single base separates this from a much larger clone, so it may be a read error. V and J are TRBV28 and TRBJ1-2, with a possible D match to TRBD1 (6 bases). Trimming stripped 10 bases from V and 10 bases from J, with 16 bases between. The CDR3 length is 11 residues. CDR1 and CDR2 (germline): MDHEN, SYDVKM. DNA for the CDR3: TGTGCCAACAGGCGGGGGCGAGACTACACCTTC. This sequence encodes CANRRGRDYTF.

This clonotype has ten or more counts. The gene calls are TRBV4-1 and TRBJ2-7, with D possibly being TRBD1 (6 bases). CDR3 length: 14 residues. V lost 2 bases and J 1 base, leaving 9 bases between the germline ends. The germline CDR1 and CDR2 sequences are MGHRA and YSYEKL. The CDR3 sequence is CASSQQGQSYEQYF. The CDR3 DNA reads as TGCGCCAGCAGCCAACAGGGGCAATCCTACGAGCAGTACTTC.

In this sample, this clonotype turned up once. The V and J genes are TRBV20-1 and TRBJ2-3, with no clear D. CDR1 is DFQATT, CDR2 SNEGSKA, per germline (reference sequence). The CDR3 sequence is 11 residues long. CDR3 in DNA: TGCATTGCCCCCTCCGGGGATACGCAGTATTTT. Protein product: CIAPSGDTQYF.

Details on this clonotype: This may be a read error, as it is one base from a much larger clone. This rearrangement joins TRBV12-3 or TRBV12-4 to TRBJ2-3, with 10 bases aligning to TRBD2. The CDR3 is made up of 15 amino acids. CDR3: CVSSFLAGATDTQYF. The CDR3 DNA follows: TGTGTCAGCAGTTTTCTAGCGGGGGCCACAGATACGCAGTATTTT.

Turning to this clonotype: A read error may account for a junction end that differs from germline. The chain carries TRBV6-5 and TRBJ1-1, with D hard to call. This CDR3 has 13 residues. Looked up from germline, CDR1 is MNHEY and CDR2 is SVGAGI. CDR3 DNA sequence: TGTGTCAGCAGGCGCGAGTTTAACACTGAAACTTTCTTT. Translation gives CVSRREFNTETFF.

This clonotype was counted between two and nine times. This rearrangement joins TRBV16 to TRBJ1-5; D gene unclear. Germline CDR1 and CDR2: KGHSY and FQNENV. This CDR3 has 15 amino acids. The germline V and J ends were trimmed by 0 bases and 4 bases, with 10 bases remaining between them. CDR3: CASSQSGQANQPQHF. DNA of the CDR3: TGTGCCAGCAGCCAATCGGGCCAAGCTAATCAGCCCCAGCATTTT.

The chain links TRBV30 to TRBJ2-7, with D possibly being TRBD1 (6 bases). Germline CDR1 GTSNPN, CDR2 SVGIG (reference sequence). Trimming cost V 5 bases and J 7 bases, with 12 bases left between them. The CDR3 has 11 residues. The CDR3 DNA reads as TGTGCCTGGGGGACACCTCGGGAGCAGTACTTC. This gives the protein CAWGTPREQYF.

Comment on this clonotype: Possible read error: a much larger clone is one base away. The chain carries TRBV5-6 and TRBJ2-3; possibly TRBD1 for D (5 bases). CDR1 and CDR2 from the germline V gene are SGHDT and YYEEEE. The CDR3 is 12 amino acids. CDR3 nucleotides: TGTGCCAGCAGCTTGGTGACAGATATGCAGTATTTT. This encodes CASSLVTDMQYF. Variable domain in full (rest from reference TRBV5-6 and TRBJ2-3): DAGVTQSPTHLIKTRGQQVTLRCSPKSGHDTVSWYQQALGQGPQFIFQYYEEEERQRGNFPDRFSGHQFPNYSSELNVNALLLGDSALYLCASSLVTDMQYFGPGTRLTVL.